This entry is about one T cell receptor (beta chain). What it recognizes is unknown. In germline, CDR1 is SGDLS, CDR2 YYNGEE. CDR3 length equals 16 residues. V trimming: 3 bases; J trimming: 0 bases; junction bases outside the gene matches: 2. The sample comes from a study of cytomegalovirus exposure and HLA in healthy donors. The overall study: Most genotyped donors, around 86% of more than 300, had Caucasian-associated genetic ancestry. Findings and caveats of the study: Sequencing depth roughly uniform across donors was assumed in presence/absence analyses. A missense variant in DCLRE1C was later tied to TCR beta V- and J-gene trimming.

Use of 60 Vbeta and 13 Jbeta primers characterized the PCR. The table came from immunoSEQ multiplex PCR; TCRdb's copy has only in-frame clones and leaves some out. The sample comprises 95,000 to 150,000 clones, roughly 80% of which are singletons, and around 4.2% rests with the top ten. This chain connects TRBV9 to TRBJ1-3, with 11 bases that match TRBD1. This sequence originates from a woman between 40 and 50 years old in good health and CMV-seronegative. The source material was PBMCs. The CDR3 region is CASSEGTGGSGNTIYF. The CDR3 DNA reads as TGTGCCAGCAGCGAGGGGACAGGGGGCTCTGGAAACACCATATATTTT.